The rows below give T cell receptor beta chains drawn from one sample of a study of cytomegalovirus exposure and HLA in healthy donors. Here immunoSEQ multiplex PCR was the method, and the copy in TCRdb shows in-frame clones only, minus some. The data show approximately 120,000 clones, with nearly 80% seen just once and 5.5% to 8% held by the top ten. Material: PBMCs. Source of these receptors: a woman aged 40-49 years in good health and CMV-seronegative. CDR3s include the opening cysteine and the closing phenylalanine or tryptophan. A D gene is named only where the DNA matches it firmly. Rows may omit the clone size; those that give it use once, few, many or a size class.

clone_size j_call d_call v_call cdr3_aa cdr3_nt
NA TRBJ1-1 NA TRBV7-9 CSSSQDRNTEAFF TGTTCCAGCAGCCAGGACAGGAACACTGAAGCTTTCTTT
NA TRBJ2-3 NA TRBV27 CASSLLGGTQYF TGTGCCAGCAGCCTCCTCGGGGGTACGCAGTATTTT
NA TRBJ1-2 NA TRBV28 CASSLGGYGYTF TGTGCCAGCAGTTTGGGGGGTTATGGCTACACCTTC
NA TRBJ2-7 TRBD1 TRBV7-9 CSSSYSTGNYEQYF TGTTCCAGCAGCTACTCGACAGGGAACTACGAGCAGTACTTC
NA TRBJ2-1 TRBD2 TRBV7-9 CASSRLAGPYNEQFF TGTGCCAGCAGCAGACTAGCGGGGCCCTACAATGAGCAGTTCTTC
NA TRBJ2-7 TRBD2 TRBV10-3 CAARTSGRVHEQYF TGTGCCGCTCGGACTAGCGGGAGGGTCCACGAGCAGTACTTC
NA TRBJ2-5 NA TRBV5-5 CASSVGRVEETQYF TGTGCCAGCAGCGTAGGCAGGGTGGAGGAGACCCAGTACTTC
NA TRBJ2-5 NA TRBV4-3 CASSQDNAGITQYF TGCGCCAGCAGCCAAGATAACGCAGGGATAACCCAGTACTTC
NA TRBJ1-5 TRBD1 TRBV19 CASSSTGLSNQPQHF TGTGCCAGTAGTTCGACAGGGCTGAGCAATCAGCCCCAGCATTTT
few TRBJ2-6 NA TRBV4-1 CASSQEQSRYSGANGLTF TGCGCCAGCAGCCAAGAACAGTCCCGATACTCTGGGGCCAACGGCCTGACTTTC
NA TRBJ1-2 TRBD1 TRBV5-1 CASSLAPGQGYGYTF TGCGCCAGCAGCTTGGCTCCGGGACAGGGGTATGGCTACACCTTC
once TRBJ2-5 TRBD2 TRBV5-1 CASSLGLAGGPETQYF TGCGCCAGCAGCTTGGGACTAGCGGGAGGGCCGGAGACCCAGTACTTC
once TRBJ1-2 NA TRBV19 CASSEGGRGYTF TGTGCCAGTAGTGAGGGGGGGCGCGGCTACACCTTC
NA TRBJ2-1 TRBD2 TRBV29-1 CSVDFSSSGSTRNEQFF TGCAGCGTTGATTTTTCCTCTAGCGGGTCTACTCGGAATGAGCAGTTCTTC
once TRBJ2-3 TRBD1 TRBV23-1 CASSQTGTGAPLHTQYF TGCGCCAGCAGTCAGACCGGGACAGGCGCACCCCTCCATACGCAGTATTTT
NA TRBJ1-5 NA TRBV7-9 CSSSLEGDQPQHF TGTTCCAGCAGCTTAGAGGGGGATCAGCCCCAGCATTTT
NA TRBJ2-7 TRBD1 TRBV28 CASTLDRGFYEQYF TGTGCCAGCACCCTGGACAGGGGGTTCTACGAGCAGTACTTC
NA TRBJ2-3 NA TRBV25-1 CAIQGGATDTQYF TGTGCCATTCAGGGGGGTGCCACAGATACGCAGTATTTT
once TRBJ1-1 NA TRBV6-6 CASGLNEGGTEAFF TGTGCCAGCGGCCTAAACGAGGGAGGCACTGAAGCTTTCTTT
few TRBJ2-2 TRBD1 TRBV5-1 CASSLATGAGTGELFF TGCGCCAGCAGCTTGGCGACAGGGGCGGGAACCGGGGAGCTGTTTTTT
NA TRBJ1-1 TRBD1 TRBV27 CASSLQTGSTEAFF TGTGCCAGCAGTCTACAGACAGGGTCCACTGAAGCTTTCTTT
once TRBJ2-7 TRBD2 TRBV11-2 CASQLAGASYEQYF TGTGCCAGCCAGCTAGCGGGAGCCTCCTACGAGCAGTACTTC
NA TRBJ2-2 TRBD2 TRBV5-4 CASSLGVAGYTGELFF TGTGCCAGCAGCTTGGGCGTAGCGGGCTACACCGGGGAGCTGTTTTTT
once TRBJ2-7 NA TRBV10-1 CASSPQGHSYEQYF TGCGCCAGCAGTCCCCAGGGTCACTCCTACGAGCAGTACTTC